The following is a TCR beta chain sequence with its context. Its antigen is unknown. Method: immunoSEQ multiplex PCR; TCRdb's copy keeps in-frame clones and lacks some. The sample lists about 83,000 clones, more than 80% occurring once. This sample was taken from a study of T cell responses to AZD1222 COVID-19 vaccine. The CDR3 extends over 11 amino acids. The V and J ends lost 5 bases and 7 bases, in that order; junction bases with no gene match: 5. Looked up from germline, CDR1 is DFQATT and CDR2 is SNEGSKA (reference sequence). Points from the study as a whole: Baseline seropositives among AZD1222 recipients totaled only 5 to 7.

The TCR was taken from an adult in good health. This rearrangement joins TRBV20-1 to TRBJ2-7; 7 positions agree with TRBD1. Here the sequenced sample was peripheral blood, taken on day 0 of AZD1222 vaccination. The CDR3 spells CSARRGQEQYF. Here the CDR3 DNA reads TGCAGTGCTCGTAGGGGGCAAGAGCAGTACTTC.